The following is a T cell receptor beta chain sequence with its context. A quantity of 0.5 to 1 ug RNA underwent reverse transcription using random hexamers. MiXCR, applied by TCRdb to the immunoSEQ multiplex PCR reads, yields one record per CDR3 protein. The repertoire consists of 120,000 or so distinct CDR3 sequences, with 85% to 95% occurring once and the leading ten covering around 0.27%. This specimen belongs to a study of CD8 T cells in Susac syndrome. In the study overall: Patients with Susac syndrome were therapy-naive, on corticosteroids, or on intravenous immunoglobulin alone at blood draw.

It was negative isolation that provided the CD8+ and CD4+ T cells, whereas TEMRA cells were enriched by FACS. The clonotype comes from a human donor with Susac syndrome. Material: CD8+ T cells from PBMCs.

CDR3 protein: CASSEEIPNTGELFF. The CDR3 nucleotides are TGTGCCAGCAGTGAAGAGATTCCGAACACCGGGGAGCTGTTTTTT. The chain carries TRBV25-1 and TRBJ2-2; D unresolved. The ends were cut back, 2 bases at V and 0 bases at J, with 7 bases in the middle. The CDR3 totals 15 residues. The germline gives CDR1 MGHDK, CDR2 SYGVNS. Supplemented by reference TRBV25-1 and TRBJ2-2, the full variable domain reads EADIYQTPRYLVIGTGKKITLECSQTMGHDKMYWYQQDPGMELHLIHYSYGVNSTEKGDLSSESTVSRIRTEHFPLTLESARPSHTSQYLCASSEEIPNTGELFFGEGSRLTVL.